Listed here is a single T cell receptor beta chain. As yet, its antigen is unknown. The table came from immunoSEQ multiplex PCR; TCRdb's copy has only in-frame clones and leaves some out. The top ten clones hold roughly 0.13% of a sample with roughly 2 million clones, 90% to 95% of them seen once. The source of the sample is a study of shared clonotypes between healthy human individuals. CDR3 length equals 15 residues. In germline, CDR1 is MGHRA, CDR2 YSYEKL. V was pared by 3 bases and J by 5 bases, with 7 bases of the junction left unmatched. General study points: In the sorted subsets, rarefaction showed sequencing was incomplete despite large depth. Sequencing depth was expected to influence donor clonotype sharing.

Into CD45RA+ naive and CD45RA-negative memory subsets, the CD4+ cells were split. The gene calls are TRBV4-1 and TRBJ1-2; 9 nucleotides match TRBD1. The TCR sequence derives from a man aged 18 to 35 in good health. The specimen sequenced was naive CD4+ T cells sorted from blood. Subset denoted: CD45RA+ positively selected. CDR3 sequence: CASSHTSGQGYGYTF. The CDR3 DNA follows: TGCGCCAGCAGCCACACTTCAGGACAGGGGTATGGCTACACCTTC.